These 14 T cell receptor beta chains share one sample of origin, sequenced in a study of blood T cell repertoires in COVID-19. Data came from immunoSEQ multiplex PCR; TCRdb stores just in-frame clones and leaves some out. This table holds almost 400,000 clones, over 85% found once. The sample taken for sequencing was PBMCs or T cells enriched from blood (not recorded which). Receptor source: a woman under 40 who had recovered from COVID-19.

V usage is TRBV24-1 and J usage is TRBJ2-2; D is possibly TRBD1 (6 bases). Germline lookup yields CDR1 KGHDR and CDR2 SFDVKD. With 7 bases removed from V and 6 bases from J, the gap between germline ends came to 14 bases. The CDR3 contains 14 residues. CDR3 protein: CATRGTIEAGELFF. The DNA of the CDR3 is TGTGCCACCAGGGGGACAATCGAGGCCGGGGAGCTGTTTTTT.

The chain has TRBV5-1 and TRBJ2-1, with 9 bases aligning to TRBD2. CDR3 length: 15 amino acids. Trimming removed 1 base from V and 6 bases from J; junction bases left unmatched: 5. CDR1 SGHRS and CDR2 YFSETQ come from the germline V gene. CDR3 DNA sequence: TGCGCCAGCAGCTTGAGGCTAGCGGGAATCAATGAGCAGTTCTTC. Its protein is CASSLRLAGINEQFF.

The rearrangement uses TRBV11-1 and TRBJ2-7; 7 bases agree with TRBD2. This CDR3 has 14 amino acids. CDR1 and CDR2 from the germline V gene are SGHAT and FQDESV (reference sequence). The J segment lost 4 bases and the V segment lost 3 bases, leaving 6 bases of the junction unmatched. CDR3: CASSFGGTGYEQYF. CDR3 bases: TGTGCCAGCAGCTTCGGGGGGACTGGGTACGAGCAGTACTTC.

V is TRBV20-1 and J is TRBJ2-1; the match to TRBD2 covers 7 bases. This CDR3 spans 15 amino acids. The germline CDR1 and CDR2 sequences are DFQATT and SNEGSKA (reference sequence). The trim removed 3 bases at V and 4 bases at J, leaving 9 bases unmatched. The CDR3 loop is CSASRASGTYNEQFF. DNA of the CDR3: TGCAGTGCTAGTAGGGCTAGCGGTACTTACAATGAGCAGTTCTTC.

The chain recombines TRBV3-1 (or the pseudogene TRBV3-2) with TRBJ2-7, with D tentatively TRBD1 (6 bases). V lost 6 bases and J lost 0, with 12 bases in between. This CDR3 has 14 amino acids. In germline, CDR1 is LGHDT, CDR2 YNNKEL (reference sequence). This chain's CDR3 is CASSPGQSSYEQYF. CDR3 in DNA: TGTGCCAGCAGTCCCGGACAGAGCTCCTACGAGCAGTACTTC.

The chain uses TRBV6-5 and TRBJ2-7; 10 nucleotides agree with TRBD2. The germline CDR1 and CDR2 sequences are MNHEY and SVGAGI. The V gene end was trimmed by 6 bases and the J gene end by 3 bases; junction bases not matched to a gene: 8. The CDR3 is 15 residues long. The CDR3 sequence: CASRVLAGGFYEQYF. In DNA form, the CDR3 reads TGTGCCAGCAGAGTTTTAGCGGGAGGATTCTACGAGCAGTACTTC.

This rearrangement joins TRBV6-6 to TRBJ1-5, with D uncertain. V was cut by 7 bases and J by 4 bases, with 11 bases left in between. The CDR3 extends over 13 amino acids. Germline CDR1 reads MNHNY; CDR2 reads SVGAGI (reference sequence). This chain's CDR3 is CASMRRPNQPQHF. The CDR3 DNA sequence: TGTGCCAGCATGCGCAGGCCAAATCAGCCCCAGCATTTT.

The V call is TRBV28, the J call TRBJ2-1, with D perhaps matching TRBD1 (5 bases). The CDR3 totals 16 residues. The V end was cut by 1 base, the J end by 9 bases, with 19 bases between. Looked up from germline, CDR1 is MDHEN and CDR2 is SYDVKM. CDR3 in amino acids: CASSLFFSQGRSEQFF. In DNA form, the CDR3 reads TGTGCCAGCAGTTTATTCTTTTCCCAGGGTCGGAGTGAGCAGTTCTTC.

This sequence joins TRBV28 and TRBJ1-2, with D unresolved. Germline values: CDR1 MDHEN, CDR2 SYDVKM. Trimming cost V 10 bases and J 3 bases, with 9 bases left between them. The CDR3 sequence is 11 residues long. The CDR3 DNA reads TGTGCCACCGCACAAGACTATGGCTACACCTTC. Protein sequence: CATAQDYGYTF.

This chain joins TRBV10-3 and TRBJ2-7, with D possibly TRBD1 on 5 matching bases. Germline values: CDR1 ENHRY, CDR2 SYGVKD. The CDR3 is 16 amino acids. Trimming shortened V by 2 bases and J by 0 bases, and 14 bases separated the two germline ends. The CDR3, as DNA: TGTGCCATCAGTGAGAAGAGGACATCCAACTCCTACGAGCAGTACTTC. Amino acids: CAISEKRTSNSYEQYF.

The chain recombines TRBV10-3 with TRBJ1-1, with 7 bases matching TRBD1. This CDR3 has 13 amino acids. Germline V gene data show CDR1 as ENHRY and CDR2 as SYGVKD. The trim removed 6 bases at V and 0 bases at J, leaving 1 base unmatched. CDR3 amino acids: CAIRQGLNTEAFF. The CDR3 coding sequence is TGTGCCATCAGACAGGGGCTGAACACTGAAGCTTTCTTT.

The chain links TRBV11-2 to TRBJ1-1; D is ambiguous. Trimming left V 2 bases short and J 7 bases short, with 8 bases between. The CDR3 has 12 residues. Germline CDR1 is SGHAT and CDR2 is FQNNGV. The CDR3 bases are TGTGCCAGCAGCTTATCCGGGTATGAAGCTTTCTTT. Translating gives CASSLSGYEAFF. Full variable domain (remainder filled in from reference TRBV11-2 and TRBJ1-1): EAGVAQSPRYKIIEKRQSVAFWCNPISGHATLYWYQQILGQGPKLLIQFQNNGVVDDSQLPKDRFSAERLKGVDSTLKIQPAKLEDSAVYLCASSLSGYEAFFGQGTRLTVV.

This chain uses TRBV30 with TRBJ1-1, with D perhaps matching TRBD1 (5 bases). CDR3 length: 11 residues. In germline, CDR1 is GTSNPN, CDR2 SVGIG (reference sequence). V lost 3 bases and J lost 4, with 6 bases in between. CDR3 residues: CAWRDTTEAFF. DNA of the CDR3: TGTGCCTGGAGGGACACCACTGAAGCTTTCTTT.

The rearrangement joins TRBV7-3 to TRBJ1-5; maybe TRBD1 (5 bases). The CDR3 is made up of 18 amino acids. Germline CDR1 is SGHTA and CDR2 is FQGTGA. V lost 2 bases to trimming and J lost 2 bases, with 19 bases between them. The CDR3 DNA follows: TGTGCCAGCAGCTTATATCAGGTTGGGGCAGCCCGCAATCAGCCCCAGCATTTT. This translates into CASSLYQVGAARNQPQHF.